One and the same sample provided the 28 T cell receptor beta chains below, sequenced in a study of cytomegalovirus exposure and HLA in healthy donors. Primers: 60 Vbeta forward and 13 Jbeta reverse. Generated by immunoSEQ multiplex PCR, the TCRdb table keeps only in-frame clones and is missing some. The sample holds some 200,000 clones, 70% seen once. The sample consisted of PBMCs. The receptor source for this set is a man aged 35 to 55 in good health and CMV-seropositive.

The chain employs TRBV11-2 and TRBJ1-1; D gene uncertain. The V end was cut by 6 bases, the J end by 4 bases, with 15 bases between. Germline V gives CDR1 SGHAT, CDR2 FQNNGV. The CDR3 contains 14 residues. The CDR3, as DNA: TGTGCCAGCAGACCTCAGGTGCCCCTCACTGAAGCTTTCTTT. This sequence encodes CASRPQVPLTEAFF.

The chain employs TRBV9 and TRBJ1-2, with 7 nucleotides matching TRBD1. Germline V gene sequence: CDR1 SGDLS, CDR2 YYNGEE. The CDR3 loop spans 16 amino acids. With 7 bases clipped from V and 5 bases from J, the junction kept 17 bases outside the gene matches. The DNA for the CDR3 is TGTGCCAGCGGGGTAACCAGACAGGGCAGCGCTTATGGCTACACCTTC. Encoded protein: CASGVTRQGSAYGYTF.

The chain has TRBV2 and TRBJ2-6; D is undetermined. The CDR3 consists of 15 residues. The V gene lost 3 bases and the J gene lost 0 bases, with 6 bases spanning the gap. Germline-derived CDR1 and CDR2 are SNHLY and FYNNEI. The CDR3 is CASSDRSSGANVLTF. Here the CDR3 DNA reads TGTGCCAGCAGTGATAGGAGCTCTGGGGCCAACGTCCTGACTTTC.

Here the CDR3 reads CASSVGTGGDQPQHF. The CDR3 bases are TGTGCCAGCAGCGTAGGGACAGGGGGGGATCAGCCCCAGCATTTT. The genes are TRBV9 and TRBJ1-5; 10 bases line up with TRBD1. CDR1 and CDR2 from the germline V gene are SGDLS and YYNGEE. Trimming at V came to 0 bases and at J to 5 bases, leaving 2 bases not matched to a gene. The CDR3 totals 15 residues.

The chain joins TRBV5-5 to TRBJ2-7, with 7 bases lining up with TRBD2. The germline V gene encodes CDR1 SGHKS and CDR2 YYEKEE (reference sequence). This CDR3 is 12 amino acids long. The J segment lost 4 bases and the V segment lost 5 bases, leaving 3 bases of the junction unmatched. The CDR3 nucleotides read TGTGCCAGCAGTCCTAGCGGATACGAGCAGTACTTC. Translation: CASSPSGYEQYF.

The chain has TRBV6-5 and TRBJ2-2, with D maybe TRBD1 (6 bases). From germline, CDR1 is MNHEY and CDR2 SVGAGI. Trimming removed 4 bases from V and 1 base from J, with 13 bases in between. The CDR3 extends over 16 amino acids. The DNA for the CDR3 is TGTGCCAGCAGTTCCCGCAGGGGCGAGAACACCGGGGAGCTGTTTTTT. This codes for CASSSRRGENTGELFF.

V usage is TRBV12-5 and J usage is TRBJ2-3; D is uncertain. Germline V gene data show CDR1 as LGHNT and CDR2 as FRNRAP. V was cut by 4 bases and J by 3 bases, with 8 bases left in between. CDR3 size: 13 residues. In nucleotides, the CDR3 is TGTGCTAGTGGTTCAGGTGGGACAGATACGCAGTATTTT. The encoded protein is CASGSGGTDTQYF.

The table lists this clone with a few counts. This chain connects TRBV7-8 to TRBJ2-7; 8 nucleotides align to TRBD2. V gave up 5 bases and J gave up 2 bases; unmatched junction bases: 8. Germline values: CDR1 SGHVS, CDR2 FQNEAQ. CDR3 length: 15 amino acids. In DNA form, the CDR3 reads TGTGCCAGCAGCCTCCGGGGGGGGGCCACCTACGAGCAGTACTTC. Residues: CASSLRGGATYEQYF.

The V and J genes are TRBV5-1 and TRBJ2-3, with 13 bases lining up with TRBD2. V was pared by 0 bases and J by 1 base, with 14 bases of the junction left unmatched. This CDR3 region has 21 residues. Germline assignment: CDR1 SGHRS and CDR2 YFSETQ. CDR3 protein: CASSLGSLAGGPASGTDTQYF. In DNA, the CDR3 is TGCGCCAGCAGCTTGGGTTCACTAGCGGGGGGGCCCGCTTCTGGCACAGATACGCAGTATTTT.

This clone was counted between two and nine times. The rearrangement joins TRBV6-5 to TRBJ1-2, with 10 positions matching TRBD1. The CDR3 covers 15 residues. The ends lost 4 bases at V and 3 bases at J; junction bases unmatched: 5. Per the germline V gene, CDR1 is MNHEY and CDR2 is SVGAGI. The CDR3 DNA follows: TGTGCCAGCAGTTCACGACAGGGGGCGGACTATGGCTACACCTTC. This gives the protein CASSSRQGADYGYTF.

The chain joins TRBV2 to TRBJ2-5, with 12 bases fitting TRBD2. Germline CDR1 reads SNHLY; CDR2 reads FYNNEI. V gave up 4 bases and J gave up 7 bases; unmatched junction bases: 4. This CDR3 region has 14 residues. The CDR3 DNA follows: TGTGCCAGCAGTGGAGAGGGACTAGCGGGGACCCAGTACTTC. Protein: CASSGEGLAGTQYF.

CDR3 sequence: CAIRRDRLSDSGNTIYF. As DNA, the CDR3 is TGTGCCATCAGGAGGGACAGGCTATCTGACTCTGGAAACACCATATATTTT. J is TRBJ1-3 and V is TRBV10-3, with 8 bases matching TRBD1. After removal of 6 bases from V and 0 bases from J, the junction contained 10 bases not matched to a gene. From germline, CDR1 is ENHRY and CDR2 SYGVKD. This CDR3 contains 17 residues.

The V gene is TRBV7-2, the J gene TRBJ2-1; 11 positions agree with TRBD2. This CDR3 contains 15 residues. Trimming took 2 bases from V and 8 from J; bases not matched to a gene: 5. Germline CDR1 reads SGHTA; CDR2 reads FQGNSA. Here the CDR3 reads CASSLITSGGDEQFF. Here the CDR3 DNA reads TGTGCCAGCAGCTTAATTACTAGCGGGGGAGATGAGCAGTTCTTC.

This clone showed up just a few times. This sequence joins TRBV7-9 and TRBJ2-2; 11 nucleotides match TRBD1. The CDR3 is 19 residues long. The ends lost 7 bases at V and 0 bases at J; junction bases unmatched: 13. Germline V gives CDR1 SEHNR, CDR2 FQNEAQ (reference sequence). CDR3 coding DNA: TGTGCCAGCACACGCTCTACTGGACAGGGGGCTACGAACACCGGGGAGCTGTTTTTT. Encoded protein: CASTRSTGQGATNTGELFF.

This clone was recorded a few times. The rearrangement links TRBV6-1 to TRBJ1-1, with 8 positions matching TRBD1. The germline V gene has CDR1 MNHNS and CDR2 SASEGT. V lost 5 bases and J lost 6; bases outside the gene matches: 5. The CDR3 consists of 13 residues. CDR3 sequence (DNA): TGTGCCAGCAGTTTGGACAGGGAGGCTGAAGCTTTCTTT. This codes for CASSLDREAEAFF.

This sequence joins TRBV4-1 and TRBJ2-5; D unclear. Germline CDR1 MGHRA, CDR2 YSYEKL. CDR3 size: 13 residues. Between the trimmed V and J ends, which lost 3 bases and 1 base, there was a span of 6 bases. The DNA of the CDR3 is TGCGCCAGCAGCCAGCAGCGCCAAGAGACCCAGTACTTC. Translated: CASSQQRQETQYF.

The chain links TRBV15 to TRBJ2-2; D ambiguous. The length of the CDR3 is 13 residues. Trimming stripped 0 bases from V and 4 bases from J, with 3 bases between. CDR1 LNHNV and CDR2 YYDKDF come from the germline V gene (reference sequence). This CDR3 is CATSRDITGELFF. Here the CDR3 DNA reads TGTGCCACCAGCAGAGATATCACCGGGGAGCTGTTTTTT.

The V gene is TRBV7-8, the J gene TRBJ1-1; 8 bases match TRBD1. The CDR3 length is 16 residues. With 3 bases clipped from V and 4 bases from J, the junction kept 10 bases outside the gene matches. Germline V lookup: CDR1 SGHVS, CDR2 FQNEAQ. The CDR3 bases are TGTGCCAGCAGCTTCGGGACAGGAGGGTGGCGCACTGAAGCTTTCTTT. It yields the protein CASSFGTGGWRTEAFF.

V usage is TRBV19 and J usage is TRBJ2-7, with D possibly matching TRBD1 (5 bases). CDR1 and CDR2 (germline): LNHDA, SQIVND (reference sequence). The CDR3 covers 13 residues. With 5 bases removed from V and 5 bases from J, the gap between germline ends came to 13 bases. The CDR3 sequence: CASSFPGHNEQYF. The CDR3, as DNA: TGTGCCAGTAGTTTTCCTGGACATAACGAGCAGTACTTC.

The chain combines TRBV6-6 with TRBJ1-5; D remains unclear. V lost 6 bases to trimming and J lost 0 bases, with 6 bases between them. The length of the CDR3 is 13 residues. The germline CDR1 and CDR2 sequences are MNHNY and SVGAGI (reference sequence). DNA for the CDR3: TGTGCCAGCAGCTCTTATAGCAATCAGCCCCAGCATTTT. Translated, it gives CASSSYSNQPQHF.

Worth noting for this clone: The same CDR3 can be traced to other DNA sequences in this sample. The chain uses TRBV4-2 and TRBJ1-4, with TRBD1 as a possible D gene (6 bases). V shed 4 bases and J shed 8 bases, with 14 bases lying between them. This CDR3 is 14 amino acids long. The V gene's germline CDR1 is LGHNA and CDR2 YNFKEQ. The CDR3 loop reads CASSLQRQDEKLFF. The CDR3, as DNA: TGTGCCAGCAGCCTTCAACGACAGGACGAAAAACTGTTTTTT.

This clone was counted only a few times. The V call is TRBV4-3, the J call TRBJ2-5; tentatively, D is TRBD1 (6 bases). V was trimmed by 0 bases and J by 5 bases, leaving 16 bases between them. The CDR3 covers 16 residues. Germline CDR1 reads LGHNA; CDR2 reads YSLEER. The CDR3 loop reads CASSQELRQGMETQYF. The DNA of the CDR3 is TGCGCCAGCAGCCAAGAACTTAGGCAGGGGATGGAGACCCAGTACTTC.

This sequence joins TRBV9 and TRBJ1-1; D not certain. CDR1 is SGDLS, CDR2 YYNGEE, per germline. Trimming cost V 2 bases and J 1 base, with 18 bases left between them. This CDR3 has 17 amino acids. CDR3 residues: CASSVGPVGRTNTEAFF. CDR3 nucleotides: TGTGCCAGCAGCGTTGGGCCGGTTGGTAGAACGAACACTGAAGCTTTCTTT.

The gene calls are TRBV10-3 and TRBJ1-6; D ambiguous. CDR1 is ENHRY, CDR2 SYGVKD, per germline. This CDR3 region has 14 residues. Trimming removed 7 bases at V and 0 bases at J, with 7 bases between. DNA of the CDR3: TGTGCCATCAAGCCGAGCTCCTATAATTCACCCCTCCACTTT. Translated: CAIKPSSYNSPLHF.

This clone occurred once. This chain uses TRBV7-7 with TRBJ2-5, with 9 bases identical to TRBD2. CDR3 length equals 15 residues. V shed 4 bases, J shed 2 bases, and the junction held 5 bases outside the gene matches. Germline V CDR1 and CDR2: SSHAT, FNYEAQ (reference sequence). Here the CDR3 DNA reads TGTGCCAGCAGCTCCGGACTAGCGCGACAAGAGACCCAGTACTTC. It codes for CASSSGLARQETQYF.

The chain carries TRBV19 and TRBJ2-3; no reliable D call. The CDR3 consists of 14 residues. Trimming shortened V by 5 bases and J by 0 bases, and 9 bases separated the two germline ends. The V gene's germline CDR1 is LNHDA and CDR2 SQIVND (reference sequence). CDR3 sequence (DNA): TGTGCCAGTAGTTCGCGTGCTAGCACAGATACGCAGTATTTT. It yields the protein CASSSRASTDTQYF.

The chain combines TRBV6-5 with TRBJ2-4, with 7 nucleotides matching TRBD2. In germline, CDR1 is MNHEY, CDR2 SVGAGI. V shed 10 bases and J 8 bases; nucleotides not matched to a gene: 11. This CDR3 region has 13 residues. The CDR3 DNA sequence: TGTGCCACCCGAGTGGGGGGGAGGGACATTCAGTACTTC. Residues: CATRVGGRDIQYF.

Written as DNA, the CDR3 is TGTGCCAGCAGTTACGTCGCTAGCCCCTACAATGAGCAGTTCTTC. Translated: CASSYVASPYNEQFF. The chain joins TRBV6-6 to TRBJ2-1; a possible D gene is TRBD2 (5 bases). This CDR3 has 15 amino acids. Germline values: CDR1 MNHNY, CDR2 SVGAGI (reference sequence). V shed 2 bases and J shed 2 bases, with 10 bases lying between them.